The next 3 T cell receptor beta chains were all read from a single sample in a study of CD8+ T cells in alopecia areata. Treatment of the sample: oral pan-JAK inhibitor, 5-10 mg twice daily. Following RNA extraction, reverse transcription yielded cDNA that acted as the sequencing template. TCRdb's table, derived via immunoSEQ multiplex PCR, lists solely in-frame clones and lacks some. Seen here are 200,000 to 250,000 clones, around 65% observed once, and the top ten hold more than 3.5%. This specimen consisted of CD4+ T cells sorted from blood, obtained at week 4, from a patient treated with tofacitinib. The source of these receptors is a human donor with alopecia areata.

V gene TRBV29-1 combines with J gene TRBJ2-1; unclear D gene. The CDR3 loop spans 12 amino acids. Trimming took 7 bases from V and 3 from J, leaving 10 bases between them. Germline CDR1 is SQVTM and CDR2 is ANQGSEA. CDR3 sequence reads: CSAIVNYNEQFF. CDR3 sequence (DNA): TGCAGCGCCATAGTTAACTACAATGAGCAGTTCTTC.

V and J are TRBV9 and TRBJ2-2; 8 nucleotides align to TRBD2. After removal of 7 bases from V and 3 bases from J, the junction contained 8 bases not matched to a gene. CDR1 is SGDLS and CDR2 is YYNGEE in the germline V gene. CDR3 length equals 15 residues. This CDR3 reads CASRSPAGDTGELFF. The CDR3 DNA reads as TGTGCCAGCCGCTCCCCAGCGGGAGACACCGGGGAGCTGTTTTTT. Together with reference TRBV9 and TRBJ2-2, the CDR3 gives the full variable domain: DSGVTQTPKHLITATGQRVTLRCSPRSGDLSVYWYQQSLDQGLQFLIQYYNGEERAKGNILERFSAQQFPDLHSELNLSSLELGDSALYFCASRSPAGDTGELFFGEGSRLTVL.

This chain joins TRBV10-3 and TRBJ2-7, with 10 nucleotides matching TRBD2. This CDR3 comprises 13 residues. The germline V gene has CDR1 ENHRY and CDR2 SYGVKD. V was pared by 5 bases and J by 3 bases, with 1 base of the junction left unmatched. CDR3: CAISSGGGYEQYF. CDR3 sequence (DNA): TGTGCCATCAGTAGCGGGGGGGGCTACGAGCAGTACTTC.